These T cell receptor beta chains were read from a single sample in a study of T cells in Graves' hyperthyroidism and ophthalmopathy. Each CDR3 protein is one row after TCRdb ran MiXCR on the multiplex PCR reads. The sample consists of hundreds of thousands of distinct CDR3 sequences, roughly 14% of them appearing once. Source material: blood. Source of these receptors: a middle-aged woman with Graves' ophthalmopathy. The CDR3 runs from the conserved cysteine through the conserved F or W. Each record gives: V gene, J gene, clone size, CDR3 protein. The size of a clone is reported for some rows only, either as once, few or many, or as a class for expanded clones.

TRBV29-1	TRBJ2-7	few	CSVYPVGSYEQYF
TRBV2	TRBJ2-7	-	CASSERGVDQEQYF
TRBV30	TRBJ2-7	-	CAWRLAGADPYYEQYF
TRBV19	TRBJ2-7	-	CASSKDSAGRDEQYF
TRBV7-9	TRBJ1-1	many	CASSSTGGADWTEAFF
TRBV6-2/TRBV6-3	TRBJ1-5	many	CASSRDTRADQPQHF
TRBV19	TRBJ2-6	many	CASSIRSGANVLTF
TRBV30	TRBJ2-5	many	CAWSVQDQETQYF
TRBV7-3	TRBJ2-1	-	CASSLAAGEVNEQFF
TRBV11-2	TRBJ2-7	once	CASSPHFTSGGSYEQYF
TRBV15	TRBJ1-2	many	CATSRPGGAFGYTF
TRBV20-1	TRBJ2-5	many	CSARDLGRQETQYF
TRBV6-1	TRBJ2-2	many	CASNQDRTGELFF
TRBV11-1	TRBJ2-2	-	CASSFGTAGDTGELFF
TRBV5-1	TRBJ1-3	few	CASSSGTESYGNTIYF
TRBV7-2	TRBJ2-7	many	CASSLKRDWEQYF
TRBV13	TRBJ1-5	-	CASSLRGVGNQPQHF
TRBV12-3/TRBV12-4	TRBJ2-5	many	CASTSTGVETQYF
TRBV4-1	TRBJ1-1	-	CASRPAGGSNTEAFF
TRBV6-1	TRBJ2-7	many	CASSEGDSTYEQYF
TRBV13	TRBJ2-7	few	CASSSPGRYLSYEQYF
TRBV11-1	TRBJ2-7	many	CASSTTSSSYEQYF
TRBV19	TRBJ2-2	many	CASKWGFNTGELFF
TRBV27	TRBJ2-7	few	CASSLIGAAYEQYF
TRBV30	TRBJ2-2	many	CACLPANTGELFF
TRBV27	TRBJ2-7	many	CASSLHPGSVYEQYF
TRBV6-2/TRBV6-3	TRBJ2-5	many	CASRQTGGETQYF
TRBV6-2/TRBV6-3	TRBJ2-7	many	CASSYALSGSVDEQYF
TRBV7-2	TRBJ2-7	-	CASSLAWTGGGYEQYF
TRBV6-2/TRBV6-3	TRBJ2-2	many	CASSLWTPMAGELFF
TRBV27	TRBJ2-7	-	CASRRNSQAGAYEQYF
TRBV28	TRBJ2-7	many	CASSPHRDRVDEQYF
TRBV6-4	TRBJ2-2	many	CASSRGGTGYTGELFF
TRBV18	TRBJ2-7	many	CASSPGTYEQYF
TRBV29-1	TRBJ2-5	many	CSVEGVLLRGPGETQYF
TRBV7-9	TRBJ1-2	many	CASSPGRQYGYTF
TRBV28	TRBJ2-6	many	CASSRDTSSGANVLTF
TRBV28	TRBJ2-5	-	CASSLGRLAGSKTQYF
TRBV20-1	TRBJ2-2	-	CSASQLTGELFF
TRBV9	TRBJ1-1	few	CASSPPGGSTEAFF
TRBV12-3/TRBV12-4	TRBJ1-2	many	CASSRRDRLPNYGYTF
TRBV10-3	TRBJ2-5	-	CAISKGAETQYF
TRBV5-1	TRBJ2-7	-	CASSSSTGGEQYF
TRBV28	TRBJ1-1	many	CASRLSRSREAFF
TRBV10-2	TRBJ2-7	many	CASSEVPSGIYEQYF
TRBV28	TRBJ1-5	many	CASSFSTAGNQPQHF
TRBV6-2/TRBV6-3	TRBJ2-2	many	CASSYMGTGELFF
TRBV20-1	TRBJ1-1	many	CSARWGVMNTEAFF
TRBV28	TRBJ1-2	many	CASISGMSNGYTF
TRBV20-1	TRBJ2-5	many	CSARELLSRAETQYF
TRBV6-2/TRBV6-3	TRBJ2-4	few	CASSYPGGRDIQYF